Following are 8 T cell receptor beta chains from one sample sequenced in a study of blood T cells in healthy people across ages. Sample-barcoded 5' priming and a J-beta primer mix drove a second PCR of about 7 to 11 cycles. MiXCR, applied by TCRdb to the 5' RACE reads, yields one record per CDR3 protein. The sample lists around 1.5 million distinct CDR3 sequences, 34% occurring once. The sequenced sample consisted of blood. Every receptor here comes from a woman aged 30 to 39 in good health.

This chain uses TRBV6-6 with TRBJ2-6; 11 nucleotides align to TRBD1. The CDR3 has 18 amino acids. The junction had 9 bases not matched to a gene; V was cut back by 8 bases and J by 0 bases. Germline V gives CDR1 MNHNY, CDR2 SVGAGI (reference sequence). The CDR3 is CASGGTGGGSSGANVLTF. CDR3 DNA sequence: TGTGCCAGCGGTGGGACAGGGGGTGGGAGCTCTGGGGCCAACGTCCTGACTTTC.

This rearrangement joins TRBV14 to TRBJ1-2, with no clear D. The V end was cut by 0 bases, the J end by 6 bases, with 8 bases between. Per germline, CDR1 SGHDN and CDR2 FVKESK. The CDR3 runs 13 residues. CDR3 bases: TGTGCCAGCAGCCAAGAGCACAATCATGGCTACACCTTC. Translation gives CASSQEHNHGYTF.

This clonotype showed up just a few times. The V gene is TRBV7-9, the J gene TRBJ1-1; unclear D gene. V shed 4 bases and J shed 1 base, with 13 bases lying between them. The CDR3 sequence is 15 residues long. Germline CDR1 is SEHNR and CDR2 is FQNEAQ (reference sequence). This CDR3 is CASSYLRTGNTEAFF. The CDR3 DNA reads TGTGCCAGCAGCTACCTTAGGACGGGGAACACTGAAGCTTTCTTT.

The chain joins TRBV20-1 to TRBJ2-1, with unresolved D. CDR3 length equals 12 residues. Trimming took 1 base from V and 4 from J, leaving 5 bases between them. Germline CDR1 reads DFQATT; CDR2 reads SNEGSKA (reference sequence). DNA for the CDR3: TGCAGTGCTAGAGCGATATACAATGAGCAGTTCTTC. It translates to CSARAIYNEQFF.

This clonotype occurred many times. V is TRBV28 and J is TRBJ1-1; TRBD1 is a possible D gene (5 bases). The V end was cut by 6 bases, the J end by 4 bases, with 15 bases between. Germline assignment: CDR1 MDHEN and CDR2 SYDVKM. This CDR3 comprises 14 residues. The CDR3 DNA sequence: TGTGCCAGCAGCCGCCCGGGGCAGGGCACTGAAGCTTTCTTT. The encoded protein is CASSRPGQGTEAFF.

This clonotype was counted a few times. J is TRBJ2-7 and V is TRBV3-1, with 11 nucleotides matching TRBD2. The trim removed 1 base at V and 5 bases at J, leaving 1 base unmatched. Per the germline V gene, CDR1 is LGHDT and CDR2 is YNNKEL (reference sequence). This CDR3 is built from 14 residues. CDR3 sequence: CASSQAGLADEQYF. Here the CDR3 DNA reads TGTGCCAGCAGCCAAGCGGGACTAGCGGACGAGCAGTACTTC.

CDR3 in DNA: TGTGCCAGCAGCCGGTCTAGCGGTTACAATGAGCAGTTCTTC. Translated: CASSRSSGYNEQFF. The chain couples TRBV6-5 to TRBJ2-1; 7 bases align to TRBD2. Germline CDR1 reads MNHEY; CDR2 reads SVGAGI. The CDR3 totals 14 residues. V shed 6 bases and J 4 bases; nucleotides not matched to a gene: 6.

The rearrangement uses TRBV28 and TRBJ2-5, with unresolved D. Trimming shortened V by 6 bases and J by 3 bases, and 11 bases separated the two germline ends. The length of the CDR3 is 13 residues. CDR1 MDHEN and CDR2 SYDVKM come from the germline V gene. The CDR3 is CASRSSSEETQYF. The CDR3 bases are TGTGCCAGCAGATCCTCGAGCGAAGAGACCCAGTACTTC. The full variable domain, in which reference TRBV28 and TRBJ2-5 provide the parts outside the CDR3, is DVKVTQSSRYLVKRTGEKVFLECVQDMDHENMFWYRQDPGLGLRLIYFSYDVKMKEKGDIPEGYSVSREKKERFSLILESASTNQTSMYLCASRSSSEETQYFGPGTRLLVL.